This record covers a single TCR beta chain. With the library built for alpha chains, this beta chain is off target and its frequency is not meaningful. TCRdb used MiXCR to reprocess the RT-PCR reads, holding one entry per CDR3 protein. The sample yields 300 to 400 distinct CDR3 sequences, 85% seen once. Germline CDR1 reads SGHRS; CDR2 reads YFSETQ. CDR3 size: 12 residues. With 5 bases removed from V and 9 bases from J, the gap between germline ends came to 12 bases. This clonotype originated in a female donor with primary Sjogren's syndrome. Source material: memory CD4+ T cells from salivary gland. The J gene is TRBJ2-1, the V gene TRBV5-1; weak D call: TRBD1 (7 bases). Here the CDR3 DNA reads TGCGCCAGCAGGCAGGGGGGAGGTGAGCAGTTCTTC. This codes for CASRQGGGEQFF.